These 13 T cell receptor beta chains share one sample of origin, sequenced in a study of cytomegalovirus exposure and HLA in healthy donors. The PCR used 60 Vbeta and 13 Jbeta primers. Here immunoSEQ multiplex PCR was the method, and the copy in TCRdb shows in-frame clones only, minus some. The sample yields roughly 100,000 clones, 69% seen once. Material for sequencing was PBMCs. The receptors were gathered from a man aged 25 to 40 in good health and CMV-seronegative.

This clone showed up just once. The rearrangement links TRBV11-3 to TRBJ1-6; 8 positions match TRBD1. Germline V gene lookup returns CDR1 SGHNT and CDR2 YENEEA. The V segment lost 5 bases and the J segment 6 bases; nucleotides outside the gene matches: 3. This CDR3 has 14 residues. The CDR3 DNA reads TGTGCCAGCAGCCGGACAGGGATTAATTCACCCCTCCACTTT. Encoded protein: CASSRTGINSPLHF.

This chain joins TRBV10-3 and TRBJ2-2, with 9 nucleotides matching TRBD1. Trimming removed 4 bases from V and 6 bases from J; junction bases left unmatched: 6. Germline assignment: CDR1 ENHRY and CDR2 SYGVKD. The CDR3 runs 15 residues. CDR3 in amino acids: CAISAGQGVPGELFF. In DNA form, the CDR3 reads TGTGCCATCAGTGCGGGACAGGGAGTTCCCGGGGAGCTGTTTTTT.

This clone was recorded a few times. The chain carries TRBV27 and TRBJ2-7; a possible D gene is TRBD1 (6 bases). There are 11 residues in the CDR3. Trimming took off 9 bases at V and 3 bases at J, with 9 bases between the two ends. CDR1 and CDR2 from the germline V gene are MNHEY and SMNVEV (reference sequence). Written as DNA, the CDR3 is TGTGCCAGTTCACAGGGCTACGAGCAGTACTTC. Residues: CASSQGYEQYF.

This chain links TRBV19 with TRBJ2-3, with a possible D match to TRBD2 (6 bases). V was cut by 3 bases and J by 6 bases, with 10 bases left in between. Germline CDR1 and CDR2: LNHDA and SQIVND (reference sequence). There are 13 residues in the CDR3. The chain's CDR3 is CASSMSGADTQYF. The CDR3 nucleotides are TGTGCCAGTAGTATGTCGGGAGCCGATACGCAGTATTTT.

The chain has TRBV6-6 and TRBJ2-2, with 7 bases fitting TRBD2. CDR3 length: 15 amino acids. Unmatched junction bases numbered 3, after V lost 2 bases and J lost 3 bases. Germline values: CDR1 MNHNY, CDR2 SVGAGI (reference sequence). The CDR3 sequence: CASSYTSDYTGELFF. In nucleotides, the CDR3 is TGTGCCAGCAGTTACACTAGCGATTACACCGGGGAGCTGTTTTTT.

V and J are TRBV4-1 and TRBJ2-7; D remains unclear. Germline V CDR1 and CDR2: MGHRA, YSYEKL. The CDR3 consists of 13 residues. Trimming cost V 1 base and J 2 bases, with 6 bases left between them. CDR3 sequence reads: CASSQVLAYEQYF. In DNA form, the CDR3 reads TGCGCCAGCAGCCAAGTACTGGCCTACGAGCAGTACTTC.

The rearrangement joins TRBV10-3 to TRBJ2-1; 7 positions match TRBD2. Trimming at V came to 2 bases and at J to 0 bases, leaving 4 bases not matched to a gene. The germline V gene encodes CDR1 ENHRY and CDR2 SYGVKD. This CDR3 has 16 amino acids. The CDR3 nucleotides are TGTGCCATCAGTGAGACGGGAGGTCCCTCCTACAATGAGCAGTTCTTC. It specifies CAISETGGPSYNEQFF.

This clone was found a few times. In nucleotides, the CDR3 is TGTGCCAGCAGTGAAGGGGGGGGCGAGCAGTACTTC. Its protein product is CASSEGGGEQYF. The chain is built from TRBV2 and TRBJ2-7, with 7 bases matching TRBD2. Germline lookup yields CDR1 SNHLY and CDR2 FYNNEI. CDR3 length equals 12 residues. J gave up 6 bases and V 1 base, and 0 bases lay outside the gene matches.

The CDR3 region has the DNA TGTGCCATCAGTGAGTCGTCTAGCGGGAGCTACGAGCAGTACTTC. Protein: CAISESSSGSYEQYF. The V gene is TRBV10-3, the J gene TRBJ2-7; 10 nucleotides agree with TRBD2. Germline CDR1 ENHRY, CDR2 SYGVKD. CDR3 length: 15 amino acids. The trim removed 0 bases at V and 3 bases at J, leaving 2 bases unmatched.

V and J are TRBV30 and TRBJ1-1; D is undetermined. Trimming left V 2 bases short and J 2 bases short, with 15 bases between. The CDR3 runs 15 residues. Germline V lookup: CDR1 GTSNPN, CDR2 SVGIG (reference sequence). DNA for the CDR3: TGTGCCTGGAGTACTTGGTGGGCCAAAAACACTGAAGCTTTCTTT. It encodes CAWSTWWAKNTEAFF. Full variable domain (remainder filled in from reference TRBV30 and TRBJ1-1): SQTIHQWPATLVQPVGSPLSLECTVEGTSNPNLYWYRQAAGRGLQLLFYSVGIGQISSEVPQNLSASRPQDRQFILSSKKLLLSDSGFYLCAWSTWWAKNTEAFFGQGTRLTVV.

DNA for the CDR3: TGTGCCTGGAGTGTCAAAGGGGCGGTCGGGCAGTACTTC. Translation: CAWSVKGAVGQYF. The genes are TRBV30 and TRBJ2-7, with D possibly matching TRBD1 (5 bases). V was pared by 0 bases and J by 9 bases, with 15 bases between. Germline CDR1 reads GTSNPN; CDR2 reads SVGIG (reference sequence). CDR3 size: 13 residues.

Only one count was recorded for this clone. V usage is TRBV15 and J usage is TRBJ2-1, with D hard to call. The CDR3 has 14 amino acids. V was shortened by 3 bases and J by 6 bases, with 12 bases between the two germline ends. Germline V gene sequence: CDR1 LNHNV, CDR2 YYDKDF (reference sequence). CDR3 amino acids: CATSSRILANEQFF. The CDR3 DNA sequence: TGTGCCACCAGCAGCCGAATATTAGCCAATGAGCAGTTCTTC.

There are a few counts of this clone. V usage is TRBV27 and J usage is TRBJ1-5; 8 bases line up with TRBD1. This CDR3 contains 14 residues. Looked up from germline, CDR1 is MNHEY and CDR2 is SMNVEV (reference sequence). J was trimmed by 5 bases and V by 4 bases; bases with no gene match: 4. As DNA, the CDR3 is TGTGCCAGCAGTTCAACAGGGGGTTATCAGCCCCAGCATTTT. Protein product: CASSSTGGYQPQHF.